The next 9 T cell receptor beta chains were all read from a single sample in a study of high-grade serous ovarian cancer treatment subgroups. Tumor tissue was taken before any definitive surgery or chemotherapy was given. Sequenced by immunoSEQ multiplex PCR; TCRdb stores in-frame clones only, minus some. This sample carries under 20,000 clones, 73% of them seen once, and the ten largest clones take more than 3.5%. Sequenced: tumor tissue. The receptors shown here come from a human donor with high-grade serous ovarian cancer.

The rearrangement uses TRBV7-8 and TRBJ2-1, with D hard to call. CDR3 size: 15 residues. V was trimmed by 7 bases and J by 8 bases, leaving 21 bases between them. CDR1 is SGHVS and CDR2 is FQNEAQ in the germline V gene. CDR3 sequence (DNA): TGTGCCAGCATCAGTCGTAGCCTACACTCCGATGAGCAGTTCTTC. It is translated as CASISRSLHSDEQFF.

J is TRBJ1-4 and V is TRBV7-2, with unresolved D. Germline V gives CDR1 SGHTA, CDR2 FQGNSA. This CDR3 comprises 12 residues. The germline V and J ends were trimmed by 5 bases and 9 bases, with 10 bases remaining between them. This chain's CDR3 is CASSDHRKKLFF. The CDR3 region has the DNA TGTGCCAGCAGCGACCATCGTAAAAAACTGTTTTTT.

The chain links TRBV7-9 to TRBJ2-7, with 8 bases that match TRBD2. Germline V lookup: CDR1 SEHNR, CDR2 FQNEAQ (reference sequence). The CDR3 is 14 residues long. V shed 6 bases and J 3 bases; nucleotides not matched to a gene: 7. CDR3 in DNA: TGTGCCAGCAGGCCCGGGACTAGTGTCTACGAGCAGTACTTC. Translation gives CASRPGTSVYEQYF.

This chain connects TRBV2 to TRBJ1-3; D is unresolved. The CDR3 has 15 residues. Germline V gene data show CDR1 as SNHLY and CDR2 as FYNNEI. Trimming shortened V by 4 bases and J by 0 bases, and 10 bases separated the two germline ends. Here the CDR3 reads CASSALRGSGNTIYF. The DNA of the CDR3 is TGTGCCAGCAGTGCCCTCAGAGGCTCTGGAAACACCATATATTTT. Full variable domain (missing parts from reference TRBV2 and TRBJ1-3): EPEVTQTPSHQVTQMGQEVILRCVPISNHLYFYWYRQILGQKVEFLVSFYNNEISEKSEIFDDQFSVERPDGSNFTLKIRSTKLEDSAMYFCASSALRGSGNTIYFGEGSWLTVV.

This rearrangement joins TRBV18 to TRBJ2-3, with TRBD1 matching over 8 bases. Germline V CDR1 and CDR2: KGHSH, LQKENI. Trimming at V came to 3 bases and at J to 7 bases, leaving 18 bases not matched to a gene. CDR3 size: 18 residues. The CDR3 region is CASSPYRGDGTGTNTQYF. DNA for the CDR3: TGTGCCAGCTCACCGTACAGGGGGGACGGGACAGGCACGAATACGCAGTATTTT.

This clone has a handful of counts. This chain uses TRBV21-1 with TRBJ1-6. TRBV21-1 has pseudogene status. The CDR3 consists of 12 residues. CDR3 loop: CASTRANSPLHF. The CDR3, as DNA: TGTGCCAGCACCCGGGCTAATTCACCCCTCCACTTT.

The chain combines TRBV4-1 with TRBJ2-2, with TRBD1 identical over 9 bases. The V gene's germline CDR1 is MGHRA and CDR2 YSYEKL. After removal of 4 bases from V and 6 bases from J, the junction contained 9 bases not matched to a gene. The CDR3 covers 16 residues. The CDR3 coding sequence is TGCGCCAGCAGCCGTGAACGGGGACAGGGTTCCGGGGAGCTGTTTTTT. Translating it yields CASSRERGQGSGELFF.

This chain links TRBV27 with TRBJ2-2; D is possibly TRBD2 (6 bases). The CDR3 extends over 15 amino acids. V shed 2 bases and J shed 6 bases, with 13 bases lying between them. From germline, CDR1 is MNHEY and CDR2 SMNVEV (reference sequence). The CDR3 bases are TGTGCCAGCAGTTTAAGAGCGGGTGGCGCCGGGGAGCTGTTTTTT. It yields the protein CASSLRAGGAGELFF.

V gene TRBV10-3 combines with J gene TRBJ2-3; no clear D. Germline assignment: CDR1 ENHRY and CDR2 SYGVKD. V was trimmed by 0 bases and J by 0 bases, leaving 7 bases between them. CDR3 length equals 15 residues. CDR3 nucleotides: TGTGCCATCAGTGAGTCAGCAACTAGCACAGATACGCAGTATTTT. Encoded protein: CAISESATSTDTQYF.